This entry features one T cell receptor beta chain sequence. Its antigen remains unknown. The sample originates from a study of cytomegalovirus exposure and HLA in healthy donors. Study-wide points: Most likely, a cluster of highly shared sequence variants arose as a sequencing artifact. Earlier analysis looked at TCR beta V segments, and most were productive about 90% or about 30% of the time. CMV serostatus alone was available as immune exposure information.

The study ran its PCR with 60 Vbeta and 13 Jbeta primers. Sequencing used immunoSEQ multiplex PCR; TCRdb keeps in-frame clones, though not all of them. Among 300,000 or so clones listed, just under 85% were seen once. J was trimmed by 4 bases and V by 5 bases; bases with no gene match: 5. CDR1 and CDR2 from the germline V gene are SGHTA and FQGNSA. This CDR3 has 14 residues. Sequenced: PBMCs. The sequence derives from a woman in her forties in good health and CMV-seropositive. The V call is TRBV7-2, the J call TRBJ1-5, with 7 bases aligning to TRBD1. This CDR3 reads CASSPGTDNQPQHF. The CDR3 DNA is TGTGCCAGCAGCCCCGGGACAGATAATCAGCCCCAGCATTTT.